These T cell receptor beta chains were read from a single sample in a study of T cell changes during pregnancy in multiple sclerosis. Clones were sequenced by immunoSEQ multiplex PCR, and TCRdb holds only the in-frame ones, with some missing. The sample includes tens of thousands of clones, roughly 90% of them seen just once. Sequenced here: peripheral blood, sampled in the first trimester of pregnancy. Receptors originate from a female donor in good health, enrolled as a control in a pregnancy study. CDR3s include the opening cysteine and the closing phenylalanine or tryptophan.

V gene: TRBV30
CDR3 protein: CAWKLDGMKPYNEQFF

V gene: TRBV18
CDR3 protein: CASSERLIAGEGNEQFF

V gene: TRBV27
CDR3 protein: CASSPGLAAGGRADTQYF

V gene: TRBV5-1
CDR3 protein: CASSLAGGTSAETQYF

V gene: TRBV6-4
CDR3 protein: CASSPEASGPYEQYF

V gene: TRBV5-1
CDR3 protein: CASSYGTSGRGTDTQYF

V gene: TRBV9
CDR3 protein: CASSVSTGNYGYTF

V gene: TRBV2
CDR3 protein: CASTIHGLQSYEQYF

V gene: TRBV20-1
CDR3 protein: CSAMDRGDYTF

V gene: TRBV5-1
CDR3 protein: CASGQTGDNEKLFF

V gene: TRBV7-2
CDR3 protein: CASSQAQRYNNEQFF

V gene: TRBV12-2
CDR3 protein: CASRPRVLNQPQHF

V gene: TRBV28
CDR3 protein: CASSLGDRNF

V gene: TRBV5-1
CDR3 protein: CASSLDPSGTGVADTQYF

V gene: TRBV2
CDR3 protein: CAGLSGTKEQYF

V gene: TRBV6-1
CDR3 protein: CASSDTGGRDEQYF

V gene: TRBV7-2
CDR3 protein: CASSLSSPTDTQYF

V gene: TRBV7-2
CDR3 protein: CASRQGVVGNTIYF

V gene: TRBV2
CDR3 protein: CASSELEGAGNTIYF

V gene: TRBV2
CDR3 protein: CANSRLVSYNEQFF

V gene: TRBV30
CDR3 protein: CAWSGTGNTGELFF

V gene: TRBV18
CDR3 protein: CASSSQGLDGGYTF

V gene: TRBV5-6
CDR3 protein: CASSDGQGAAGELFF

V gene: TRBV7-7
CDR3 protein: CASSQSRGSGELFF

V gene: TRBV6-6
CDR3 protein: CASSYLTAVGLEQYF

V gene: TRBV19
CDR3 protein: CASSIDHRDRVSYEQYF

V gene: TRBV5-1
CDR3 protein: CASSLELAGDPGELFF

V gene: TRBV7-6
CDR3 protein: CASSPLGNTEAFF